Listed below are T cell receptor beta chains from one sample, sequenced in a study of T cell responses to AZD1222 COVID-19 vaccine. The method was immunoSEQ multiplex PCR; TCRdb's version includes in-frame clones alone and lacks a portion of them. Seen here are 95,000 to 100,000 clones, around 84% observed once, and the top ten hold 14%. This specimen consisted of peripheral blood, obtained 28 days after the second AZD1222 dose. These receptors came from an adult who received the AZD1222 COVID-19 vaccine. The CDR3 runs from the conserved cysteine through the conserved F or W. The order of the fields is J gene, V gene, D gene, clone size, CDR3 protein, CDR3 DNA. D genes are given only for firm matches. Size tells how often a clone was seen (once, few, many) or the class of an expanded clone, and some rows leave it out.

TRBJ1-5	TRBV6-6	-	few	CASSRPGAVIGQPQHF	TGTGCCAGCAGTCGACCGGGGGCTGTGATTGGGCAGCCCCAGCATTTT
TRBJ1-2	TRBV3-1/TRBV3-2	-	-	CASSQEGPYTF	TGTGCCAGCAGCCAAGAGGGCCCCTACACCTTC
TRBJ2-2	TRBV5-1	TRBD1	few	CASSPQTGYGELFF	TGCGCCAGCAGCCCGCAGACAGGGTACGGGGAGCTGTTTTTT
TRBJ2-1	TRBV10-3	-	-	CAISSGTHNEQFF	TGTGCCATCAGTTCCGGGACTCACAATGAGCAGTTCTTC
TRBJ2-1	TRBV2	-	-	CASSDAAGAPDEQFF	TGTGCCAGCAGTGATGCGGCGGGGGCCCCCGATGAGCAGTTCTTC
TRBJ2-1	TRBV7-9	-	-	CASSQFERWGEQFF	TGTGCCAGCAGCCAATTCGAAAGGTGGGGTGAGCAGTTCTTC
TRBJ1-3	TRBV19	TRBD1	-	CASSTSTQDRFSIHSGNTIYF	TGTGCCAGTAGTACCTCCACTCAGGACAGGTTTAGTATCCACTCTGGAAACACCATATATTTT
TRBJ2-7	TRBV24-1	-	-	CATSDSRGAYEQYF	TGTGCCACCAGTGACTCCAGAGGAGCCTACGAGCAGTACTTC
TRBJ2-7	TRBV29-1	-	-	CSGDPTIDEQYF	TGCAGCGGGGATCCGACGATCGACGAGCAGTACTTC
TRBJ1-1	TRBV7-3	TRBD1	-	CASSLTGAGVQNTEAFF	TGTGCCAGCAGCCTAACAGGGGCAGGGGTCCAGAACACTGAAGCTTTCTTT
TRBJ2-2	TRBV4-3	TRBD2	-	CASRISGRVPGELFF	TGCGCCAGCCGGATCAGCGGGAGGGTACCCGGGGAGCTGTTTTTT
TRBJ2-5	TRBV4-2	-	medium-sized	CASSQVGGIETQYF	TGTGCCAGCAGCCAAGTAGGTGGAATCGAGACCCAGTACTTC
TRBJ2-3	TRBV4-1	TRBD2	-	CASSSLAGSSFSTDTQYF	TGCGCCAGCAGCTCCTTAGCGGGGTCCTCTTTCTCCACAGATACGCAGTATTTT
TRBJ1-5	TRBV6-2/TRBV6-3	-	few	CASSRGLRNQPQHF	TGTGCCAGCAGTAGGGGTTTGCGCAATCAGCCCCAGCATTTT
TRBJ1-1	TRBV7-6	-	-	CASSPTAGGDTEAFF	TGTGCCAGCAGCCCGACGGCAGGAGGGGACACTGAAGCTTTCTTT
TRBJ2-2	TRBV11-3	-	-	CASSLGYTGELFF	TGTGCCAGCAGCTTGGGCTATACCGGGGAGCTGTTTTTT
TRBJ1-1	TRBV7-3	-	-	CASSLQGSGNTEAFF	TGTGCCAGCAGCTTACAGGGGAGTGGGAACACTGAAGCTTTCTTT
TRBJ1-2	TRBV18	-	-	CASSSTDTNYGYTF	TGTGCCAGCTCATCGACAGATACAAACTATGGCTACACCTTC
TRBJ2-3	TRBV4-3	TRBD2	few	CASSQDPGTSGRDTQYF	TGCGCCAGCAGCCAAGACCCCGGGACTAGCGGAAGAGATACGCAGTATTTT
TRBJ1-5	TRBV5-8	-	few	CASSLGPNQPQHF	TGTGCCAGCAGCTTGGGACCGAATCAGCCCCAGCATTTT
TRBJ1-1	TRBV18	TRBD1	-	CASSLNQGQGATEAFF	TGTGCCAGCTCACTAAATCAGGGACAGGGGGCAACTGAAGCTTTCTTT
TRBJ2-2	TRBV15	-	-	CATSRDVTAVTGELFF	TGTGCCACCAGCAGAGATGTAACAGCCGTCACCGGGGAGCTGTTTTTT
TRBJ1-6	TRBV7-9	TRBD1	-	CASSSGTGNSPLHF	TGTGCCAGCAGCTCCGGGACAGGCAATTCACCCCTCCACTTT
TRBJ1-2	TRBV5-4	-	-	CASSRVRGAINGYTF	TGTGCCAGCAGCCGGGTCCGGGGCGCGATTAATGGCTACACCTTC
TRBJ1-3	TRBV19	-	-	CASTKRGRASGNTIYF	TGTGCCAGCACAAAGCGGGGCAGGGCCTCTGGAAACACCATATATTTT
TRBJ2-3	TRBV9	-	-	CASSAGVDYGTDTQYF	TGTGCCAGCAGCGCCGGGGTGGATTACGGCACAGATACGCAGTATTTT
TRBJ2-2	TRBV19	TRBD1	-	CASSIEGQGVTGELFF	TGTGCCAGTAGTATAGAGGGGCAGGGGGTCACCGGGGAGCTGTTTTTT
TRBJ1-6	TRBV6-4	-	-	CASSGGLGHASSYNSPLHF	TGTGCCAGCAGTGGGGGGTTGGGTCATGCGAGCTCCTATAATTCACCCCTCCACTTT
TRBJ2-1	TRBV3-1/TRBV3-2	-	once	CASSQDQPSEQFF	TGTGCCAGCAGCCAAGATCAGCCTAGCGAGCAGTTCTTC
TRBJ2-7	TRBV20-1	-	-	CSAQRGYEQYF	TGCAGTGCTCAGAGGGGTTACGAGCAGTACTTC
TRBJ2-7	TRBV11-1	-	-	CASSTGGAVNEQYF	TGTGCCAGCAGCACTGGGGGGGCTGTGAACGAGCAGTACTTC
TRBJ1-1	TRBV15	-	-	CATSRPGPMNTEAFF	TGTGCCACCAGCAGACCCGGGCCCATGAACACTGAAGCTTTCTTT
TRBJ2-7	TRBV9	TRBD2	-	CASSVEGGGAYEQYF	TGTGCCAGCAGCGTAGAGGGCGGGGGGGCCTACGAGCAGTACTTC
TRBJ1-4	TRBV6-5	-	-	CASSNRQLTNEKLFF	TGTGCCAGCAGCAACCGACAATTAACTAATGAAAAACTGTTTTTT
TRBJ2-7	TRBV14	-	-	CASSQGSTQYF	TGTGCCAGCAGCCAAGGTTCCACACAGTACTTC
TRBJ2-1	TRBV19	-	-	CASRTGPLYNEQFF	TGTGCCAGTCGGACTGGACCCCTCTACAATGAGCAGTTCTTC
TRBJ1-1	TRBV18	-	-	CASSLGTTEAFF	TGTGCCAGCTCACTGGGGACTACAGAAGCTTTCTTT
TRBJ2-2	TRBV11-2	-	-	CATRGGVGELFF	TGTGCCACCAGAGGAGGGGTCGGGGAGCTGTTTTTT
TRBJ2-7	TRBV6-5	-	-	CASRLAAPREQYF	TGTGCCAGCAGGTTAGCGGCCCCTAGGGAGCAGTACTTC
TRBJ1-2	TRBV20-1	-	-	CSPPGAGGYTF	TGCAGCCCCCCGGGGGCGGGGGGCTACACCTTC
TRBJ2-5	TRBV6-4	-	once	CASSDEVWGWGQETQYF	TGTGCCAGCAGTGACGAGGTCTGGGGATGGGGCCAAGAGACCCAGTACTTC
TRBJ2-7	TRBV16	-	few	CASSQWAKMGTGGVFHEQYF	TGTGCCAGCAGCCAATGGGCGAAAATGGGTACGGGGGGCGTGTTTCACGAGCAGTACTTC
TRBJ1-1	TRBV6-5	-	-	CASWGPISEAFF	TGTGCCAGCTGGGGACCTATCTCTGAAGCTTTCTTT
TRBJ2-7	TRBV7-6	-	-	CASSLATGPFPEQYF	TGTGCCAGCAGCTTAGCAACGGGACCATTTCCCGAGCAGTACTTC
TRBJ1-1	TRBV3-1/TRBV3-2	TRBD1	-	CASSLYRGADTEAFF	TGTGCCAGCAGCCTATACAGGGGGGCCGATACTGAAGCTTTCTTT
TRBJ2-7	TRBV29-1	TRBD1	-	CSVDGRGHIHSYEQYF	TGCAGCGTTGATGGCAGGGGGCACATCCACTCCTACGAGCAGTACTTC
TRBJ2-7	TRBV6-6	-	-	CASSPGTTYEQYF	TGTGCCAGCAGTCCCGGGACAACCTACGAGCAGTACTTC
TRBJ2-2	TRBV5-1	-	-	CASRLSEGWTGELFF	TGCGCCAGCAGACTCAGTGAAGGGTGGACCGGGGAGCTGTTTTTT
TRBJ2-1	TRBV27	TRBD2	-	CASNPWTSEGYNEQFF	TGTGCCAGCAACCCGTGGACTAGCGAAGGATACAATGAGCAGTTCTTC
TRBJ2-7	TRBV13	TRBD1	-	CASSFTPRGDRDHEQYF	TGTGCCAGCAGCTTCACTCCCCGCGGGGACAGGGACCACGAGCAGTACTTC
TRBJ1-5	TRBV19	-	once	CASSIDLGTNQPQHF	TGTGCCAGTAGTATAGATCTTGGGACCAATCAGCCCCAGCATTTT
TRBJ1-4	TRBV13	-	once	CASSIRQVGPKLFF	TGTGCCAGCAGCATTCGACAGGTGGGCCCAAAACTGTTTTTT
TRBJ1-2	TRBV14	-	-	CASSQGRVEGLGYTF	TGTGCCAGCAGCCAAGGCAGGGTGGAGGGCCTTGGCTACACCTTC